This T cell receptor beta chain was found in a study of shared clonotypes between healthy human individuals (dated by TCRdb to between 2020 and 2021). About the investigation overall: The cohort comprised a couple of women and a few men aged 18 to 49 years. Blood TCR repertoires of about 5 healthy adults were deeply sequenced to estimate repertoire size and the extent of clonotype sharing between individuals. Libraries were prepared and TCR repertoires were sequenced by different laboratories using diverse techniques, in order to increase sequencing depth and limit assay-specific biases. Each donor's leukapheresis produced roughly between about 0.8 and 10 billion PBMCs.

Paper-wide results and their limitations: Based on pairwise subsampling, the degree of clonotype sharing among donors was expected to be affected by sequencing depth. Sampling was restricted to blood, and TCR repertoires in tissues likely differ from the TCR repertoires found in blood. Because the study included a small number of donors, the genetic and exposure-history diversity represented was limited.

Many counts were recorded for this clone. Its recognized antigen is unknown. No base quality information exists; no much larger clone differs at one position. Using the deep immunoSEQ assay, TCR CDR3 regions were amplified from genomic DNA by multiplex PCR. Extracted genomic DNA from each cell subset was distributed evenly across all wells of several immunoSEQ 96-well plates, and each plate was treated as a replicate. For unsorted PBMC, around 310 ng of genomic DNA, equivalent to 30,000 to 35,000 T cell genomes, went into each replicate PCR. Unsorted PBMC genomic DNA was sequenced across ten immunoSEQ deep assay plates. Purified libraries were measured with a Qubit 3.0 fluorometer, size-checked on a Bioanalyzer 2100, and measured again with the KAPA Library Quantification kit. A separate single-read 150-cycle Illumina NextSeq 550 flow cell was used to sequence each immunoSEQ 96-well plate. From the authors' description of their analysis: Because the immunoSEQ output included only junctional sequences and no quality scores, the filtering could not be the same as the filtering used for full-length reads. To assign V/J genes and CDR3, sequences were annotated using PyIR, a Python wrapper for IgBLAST v1.9, with IMGT germline references. Any read was removed if the V/J assignment was weak (E-value above 1e-6), the CDR3 was missing, or the read contained stop codons, out-of-frame junctions, or ambiguous translated residues. V3J clonotypes were defined by identical inferred V gene, J gene, and CDR3 amino acid sequence. To compute the percentage overlap between repertoires, the number of shared unique clonotypes was divided by the size of the smaller repertoire. Richness of each repertoire was evaluated using RTK rarefaction, the Chao1 estimator, and Recon v2.1 estimates of unobserved clonotypes. This immuneACCESS table, as held by TCRdb, lists in-frame sequences with V and J called but not all clones. Of the missing ones, under half trace to an unresolved V gene in checked studies; the others have no known cause. V, J and clone size are those of that table, while D and trimming were read from the DNA. Recorded for this sample are about 480,000 clones; around 79% of them occurred a single time. The top ten hold 12% of the sample.

Spanning cysteine to phenylalanine, the CDR3 consists of 14 amino acids. The read is trimmed to its CDR3 DNA, 42 bases read in frame from base 1. V sheds 6 bases and J sheds 1 base, leaving 14 bases between their ends. The germline V gene supplies CDR1 SQVTM and CDR2 ANQGSEA. The donors were healthy, HIV-negative adults with no recently reported acute infections or vaccinations. All donors were Caucasian adults living in Nashville, Tennessee, USA. For unsorted samples, roughly 90 million PBMCs were counted, and genomic DNA was extracted using the QIAamp DNA Blood Mini kit. Blood was collected by leukapheresis, and PBMCs were isolated by Ficoll-Histopaque density gradient centrifugation and then cryopreserved in liquid nitrogen vapor phase.

The sequencing sample was made of PBMCs. This clonotype was sampled from a woman aged 40 to 50 in good health. Some clones in this sample may be carry-over from other donors' samples. Recombination connected TRBV29-1 to TRBJ2-3; the D gene cannot be named for sure. In nucleotide form, the sequence is TGCAGCGTCACTGCAGGCTCAGGCACAGATACGCAGTATTTT. It specifies CSVTAGSGTDTQYF.